The rows below give T cell receptor beta chains drawn from one sample of a study of blood T cells in healthy people across ages. TCRdb re-analysed the 5' RACE reads in MiXCR, keeping a single row per CDR3 protein. The repertoire has 1.5 million to 2 million distinct CDR3 sequences, over 25% of them found once; the top ten carry 7% to 9%. The sequenced material came from blood. Receptors originate from a woman in her thirties in good health. The conserved cysteine and the conserved F or W are not part of the CDR3 here. D genes are given only for firm matches.

TRBD2,TRBV6-6,ASRGGASGFPRKSQY
NA,TRBV29-1,SVAKGRETQY
TRBD1,TRBV5-1,ASSPPGQGTEKRF
TRBD2,TRBV11-2,ASSTTSGDYEQY
NA,TRBV5-1,ASSLVTDTNYGYT
NA,TRBV5-1,ASSLEAGYTDTQY
NA,TRBV29-1,SVETDTEAF
NA,TRBV6-5,ATSSALNTHNEQF
TRBD2,TRBV7-2,ASRAGGGGAGETQY
TRBD2,TRBV7-2,ASTLRPPGLAGVAQY
NA,TRBV10-3,ATGGSAPDTQY
NA,TRBV4-2,ASSLQQYSNQPQH
NA,TRBV7-9,ASSLDSPRVSEAF
NA,TRBV14,TSSQESSSGEQF
NA,TRBV20-1,SATEETTGELF
NA,TRBV5-1,ASSLRVGQSGSPLH
TRBD1,TRBV30,AWSRRGLPQH
NA,TRBV12-3/TRBV12-4,ASRRGTAYEQY
NA,TRBV19,ASRGDIQY
NA,TRBV5-1,ASSIEPGGGGEQY
NA,TRBV5-5,ASSFFAESSYEQY
NA,TRBV12-3/TRBV12-4,ASSPYGYGYT
NA,TRBV7-9,ASSLGSVRETQY
NA,TRBV12-3/TRBV12-4,ASSLGGGYQETQY
TRBD2,TRBV7-8,ASSPGLAGPLEQY
TRBD2,TRBV12-5,ASGLVGLAGGTDTQY
TRBD2,TRBV7-7,ASSAIAGMGSYNEQF
NA,TRBV6-1,ASIGIDHEQY
TRBD2,TRBV7-9,ASSSEGTSFWEQF
TRBD1,TRBV15,ATSRLTGGWTEAF
TRBD1,TRBV12-3/TRBV12-4,ASREEGAKNIQY